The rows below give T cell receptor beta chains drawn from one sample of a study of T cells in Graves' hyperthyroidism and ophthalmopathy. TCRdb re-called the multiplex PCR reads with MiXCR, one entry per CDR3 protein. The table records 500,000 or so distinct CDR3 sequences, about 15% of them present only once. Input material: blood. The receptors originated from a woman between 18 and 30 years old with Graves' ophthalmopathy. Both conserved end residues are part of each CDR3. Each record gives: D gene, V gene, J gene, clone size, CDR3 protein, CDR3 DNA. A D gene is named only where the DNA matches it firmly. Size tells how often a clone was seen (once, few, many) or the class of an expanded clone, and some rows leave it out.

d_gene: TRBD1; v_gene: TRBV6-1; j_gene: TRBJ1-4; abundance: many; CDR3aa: CASSYETGRGGKLFF; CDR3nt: TGTGCCAGCAGTTATGAGACAGGGAGAGGAGGAAAACTGTTTTTT
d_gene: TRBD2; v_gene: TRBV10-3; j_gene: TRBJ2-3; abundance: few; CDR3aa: CAISEDRGSRADTQYF; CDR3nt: TGTGCCATCAGTGAGGACCGCGGGAGTCGGGCGGATACGCAGTATTTT
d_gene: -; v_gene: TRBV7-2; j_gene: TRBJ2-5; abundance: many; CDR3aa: CASSLVAGLMYF; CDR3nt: TGTGCCAGCAGCTTAGTTGCCGGTTTGATGTACTTC
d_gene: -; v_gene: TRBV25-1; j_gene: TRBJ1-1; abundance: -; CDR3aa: CASSEVPPGTANTEAFF; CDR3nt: TGTGCCAGCAGTGAAGTACCCCCAGGGACCGCGAACACTGAAGCTTTCTTT
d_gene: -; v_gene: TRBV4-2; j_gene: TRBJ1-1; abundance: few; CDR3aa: CASSPTDMNTEAFF; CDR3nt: TGTGCCAGCAGCCCGACGGATATGAACACTGAAGCTTTCTTT
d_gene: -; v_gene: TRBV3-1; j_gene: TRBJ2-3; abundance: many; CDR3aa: CASSQGPGFTDTQYF; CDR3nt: TGTGCCAGCAGCCAAGGCCCAGGCTTCACAGATACGCAGTATTTT
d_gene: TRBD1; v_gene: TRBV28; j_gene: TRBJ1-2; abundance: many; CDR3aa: CASSLGLWTGGAGGYTF; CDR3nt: TGTGCCAGCAGTTTAGGCCTATGGACAGGGGGCGCGGGTGGCTACACCTTC
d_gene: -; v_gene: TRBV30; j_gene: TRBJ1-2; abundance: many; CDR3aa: CAWSSANYGYTF; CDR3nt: TGTGCCTGGAGTTCGGCTAACTATGGCTACACCTTC
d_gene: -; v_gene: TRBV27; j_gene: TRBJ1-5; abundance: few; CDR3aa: CASREGVSNQPQHF; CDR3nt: TGTGCCAGCAGGGAGGGGGTAAGCAATCAGCCCCAGCATTTT
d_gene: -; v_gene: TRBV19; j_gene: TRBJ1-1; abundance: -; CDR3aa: CASAAGVNTEAFF; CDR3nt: TGTGCCAGCGCTGCGGGGGTTAACACTGAAGCTTTCTTT
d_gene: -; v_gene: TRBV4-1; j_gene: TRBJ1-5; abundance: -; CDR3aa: CASSQEKDRGPDNQPQHF; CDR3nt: TGCGCCAGCAGCCAAGAGAAGGACAGAGGGCCTGACAATCAGCCCCAGCATTTT
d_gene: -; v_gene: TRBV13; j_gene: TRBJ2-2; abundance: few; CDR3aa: CASSLWGRTGELFF; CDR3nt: TGTGCCAGCAGCTTATGGGGAAGAACCGGGGAGCTGTTTTTT
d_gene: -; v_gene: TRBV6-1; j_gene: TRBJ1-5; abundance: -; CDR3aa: CASSGGWEPQHF; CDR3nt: TGTGCCAGCAGTGGGGGTTGGGAGCCCCAGCATTTT
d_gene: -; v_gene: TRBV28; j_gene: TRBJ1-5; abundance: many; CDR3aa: CASSFDNQPQHF; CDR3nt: TGTGCCAGCAGTTTCGACAATCAGCCCCAGCATTTT
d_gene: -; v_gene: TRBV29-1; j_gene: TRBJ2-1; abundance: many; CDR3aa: CSVLTPGRTYNEQFF; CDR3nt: TGCAGCGTTCTAACTCCGGGACGTACCTACAATGAGCAGTTCTTC
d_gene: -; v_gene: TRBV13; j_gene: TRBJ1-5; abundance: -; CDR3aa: CASSFSGDSNQPQHF; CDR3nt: TGTGCCAGCAGCTTCTCTGGGGATAGCAATCAGCCCCAGCATTTT
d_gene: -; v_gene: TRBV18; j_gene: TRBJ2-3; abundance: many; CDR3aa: CASQRSTQYF; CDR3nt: TGTGCCAGCCAAAGATCTACGCAGTATTTT
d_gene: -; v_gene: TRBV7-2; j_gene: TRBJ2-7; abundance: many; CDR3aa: CASSFEYYEQYF; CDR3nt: TGTGCCAGCAGCTTTGAATACTACGAGCAGTACTTC
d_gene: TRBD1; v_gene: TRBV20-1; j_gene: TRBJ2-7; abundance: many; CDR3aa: CSARWGQGAYEQYF; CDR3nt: TGCAGTGCTAGATGGGGACAGGGGGCCTACGAGCAGTACTTC
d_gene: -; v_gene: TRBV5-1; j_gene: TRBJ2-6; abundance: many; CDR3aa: CASSRDRSGANVLTF; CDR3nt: TGCGCCAGCAGCCGGGACCGCTCTGGGGCCAACGTCCTGACTTTC
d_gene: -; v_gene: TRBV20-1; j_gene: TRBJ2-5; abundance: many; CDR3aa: CSASPLAHPQETQYF; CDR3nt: TGCAGTGCTAGCCCACTAGCCCACCCACAAGAGACCCAGTACTTC
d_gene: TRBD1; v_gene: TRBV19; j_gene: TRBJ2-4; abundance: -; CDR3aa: CASSPAQGKNIQYF; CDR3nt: TGTGCCAGTAGTCCGGCACAGGGGAAAAACATTCAGTACTTC
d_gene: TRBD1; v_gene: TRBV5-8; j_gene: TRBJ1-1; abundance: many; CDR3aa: CASSFGTGGSLAFF; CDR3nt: TGTGCCAGCAGCTTCGGGACAGGGGGCAGCTTAGCTTTCTTT
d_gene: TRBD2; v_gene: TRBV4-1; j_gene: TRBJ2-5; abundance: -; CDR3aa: CASSQGMGSGVWETQYF; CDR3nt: TGCGCCAGCAGCCAAGGGATGGGTAGCGGGGTTTGGGAGACCCAGTACTTC
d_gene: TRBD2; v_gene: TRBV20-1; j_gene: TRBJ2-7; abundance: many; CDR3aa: CSARDPGLEDEQYF; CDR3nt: TGCAGTGCTAGAGATCCCGGACTAGAAGACGAGCAGTACTTC
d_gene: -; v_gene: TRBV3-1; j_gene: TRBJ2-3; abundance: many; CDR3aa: CASSHGSEDTQYF; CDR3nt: TGTGCCAGCAGCCACGGTTCTGAGGATACGCAGTATTTT
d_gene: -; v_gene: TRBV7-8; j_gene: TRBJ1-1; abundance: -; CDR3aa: CASSLMWGDTEAFF; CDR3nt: TGTGCCAGCAGCTTAATGTGGGGGGACACTGAAGCTTTCTTT
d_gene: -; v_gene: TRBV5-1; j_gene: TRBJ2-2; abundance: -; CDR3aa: CASSRGDSNTGELFF; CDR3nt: TGCGCCAGCTCCCGTGGCGACTCGAACACCGGGGAGCTGTTTTTT
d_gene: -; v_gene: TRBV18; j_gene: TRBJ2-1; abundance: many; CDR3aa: CASSPVRGYNEQFF; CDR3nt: TGTGCCAGCTCACCAGTCAGGGGCTACAATGAGCAGTTCTTC
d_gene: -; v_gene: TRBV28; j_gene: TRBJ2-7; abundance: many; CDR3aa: CATRQQNYEQYF; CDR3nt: TGTGCCACCCGACAGCAAAACTACGAGCAGTACTTC
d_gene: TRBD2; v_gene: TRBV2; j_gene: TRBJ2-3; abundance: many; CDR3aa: CASSASSSGGRTDTQYF; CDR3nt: TGTGCCAGCAGTGCGAGCTCGAGCGGGGGTCGCACAGATACGCAGTATTTT
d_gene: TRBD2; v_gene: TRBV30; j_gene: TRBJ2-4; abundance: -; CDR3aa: CAWSEGLAGGRGAKNIQYF; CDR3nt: TGTGCCTGGAGTGAGGGACTAGCGGGAGGGCGGGGAGCCAAAAACATTCAGTACTTC
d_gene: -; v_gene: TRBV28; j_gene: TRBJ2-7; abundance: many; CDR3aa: CASSPGLGYEQYF; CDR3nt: TGTGCCAGCAGTCCGGGGTTAGGCTACGAGCAGTACTTC
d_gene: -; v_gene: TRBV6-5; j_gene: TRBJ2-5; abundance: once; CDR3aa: CASSYAGQPGQETQYF; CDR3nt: TGTGCCAGCAGTTACGCAGGACAGCCAGGCCAAGAGACCCAGTACTTC
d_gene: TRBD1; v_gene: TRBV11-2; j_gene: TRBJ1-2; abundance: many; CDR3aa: CASSLEFTGQGYGYTF; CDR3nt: TGTGCCAGCAGCTTAGAATTTACCGGACAGGGGTATGGCTACACCTTC
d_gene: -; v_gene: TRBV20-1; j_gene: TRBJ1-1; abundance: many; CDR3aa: CSARDHLGSMNTEAFF; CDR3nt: TGCAGTGCTAGGGACCACCTTGGGAGCATGAACACTGAAGCTTTCTTT
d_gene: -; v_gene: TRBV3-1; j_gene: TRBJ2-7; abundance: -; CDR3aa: CASSQERKDYEQYF; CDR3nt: TGTGCCAGCAGCCAAGAAAGGAAAGACTACGAGCAGTACTTC
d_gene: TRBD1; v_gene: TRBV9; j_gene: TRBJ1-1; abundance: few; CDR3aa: CASTRWEGANTEAFF; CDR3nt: TGTGCCAGCACCCGCTGGGAGGGGGCGAACACTGAAGCTTTCTTT
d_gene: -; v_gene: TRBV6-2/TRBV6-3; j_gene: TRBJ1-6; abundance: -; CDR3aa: CASSYTGLYNSPLHF; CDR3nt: TGTGCCAGCAGTTACACGGGCCTCTATAATTCACCCCTCCACTTT
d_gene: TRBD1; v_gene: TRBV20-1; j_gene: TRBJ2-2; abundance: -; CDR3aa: CSASGTGSFANTGELFF; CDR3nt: TGCAGTGCCTCCGGGACAGGGTCCTTCGCGAACACCGGGGAGCTGTTTTTT
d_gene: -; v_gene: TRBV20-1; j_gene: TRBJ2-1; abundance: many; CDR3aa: CSARGPPSYNEQFF; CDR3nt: TGCAGTGCTAGAGGACCGCCCTCCTACAATGAGCAGTTCTTC
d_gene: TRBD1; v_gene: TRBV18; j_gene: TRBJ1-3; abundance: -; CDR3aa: CASSPPGTGLNTIYF; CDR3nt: TGTGCCAGCTCACCACCTGGGACAGGGTTAAACACCATATATTTT
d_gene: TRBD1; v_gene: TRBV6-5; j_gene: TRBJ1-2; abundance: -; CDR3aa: CASSLSQGALNYGYTF; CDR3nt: TGTGCCAGCAGTTTATCTCAGGGGGCATTGAACTATGGCTACACCTTC
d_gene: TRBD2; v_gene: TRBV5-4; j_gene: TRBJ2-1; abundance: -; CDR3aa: CASSFGTSGTGEQFF; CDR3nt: TGTGCCAGCAGCTTCGGGACTAGCGGGACGGGTGAGCAGTTCTTC
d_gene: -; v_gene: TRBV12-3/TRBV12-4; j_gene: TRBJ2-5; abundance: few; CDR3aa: CASSFSRAGKTQYF; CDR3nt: TGTGCCAGCAGTTTTTCTAGGGCAGGAAAGACCCAGTACTTC
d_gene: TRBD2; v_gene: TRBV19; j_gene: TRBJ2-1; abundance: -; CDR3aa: CASSRRSGDYNEQFF; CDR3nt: TGTGCCAGTAGTCGCCGCAGCGGGGACTACAATGAGCAGTTCTTC
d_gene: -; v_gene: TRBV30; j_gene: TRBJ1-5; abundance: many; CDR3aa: CACNNRVGQPQHF; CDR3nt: TGTGCCTGCAACAACAGGGTCGGTCAGCCCCAGCATTTT
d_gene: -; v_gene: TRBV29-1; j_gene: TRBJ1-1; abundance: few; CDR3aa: CSVNRLMNTEAFF; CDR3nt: TGCAGCGTTAACAGGCTCATGAACACTGAAGCTTTCTTT
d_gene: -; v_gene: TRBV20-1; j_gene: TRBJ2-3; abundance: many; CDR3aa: CSASPPSRTDTQYF; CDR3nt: TGCAGTGCTAGTCCTCCTAGTCGCACAGATACGCAGTATTTT
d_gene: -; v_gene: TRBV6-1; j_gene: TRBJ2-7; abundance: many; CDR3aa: CASCYKGRGTKQYF; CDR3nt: TGTGCCAGCTGCTACAAGGGCAGGGGTACAAAGCAGTACTTC
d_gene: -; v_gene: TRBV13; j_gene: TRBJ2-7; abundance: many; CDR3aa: CASSALVWSEQYF; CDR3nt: TGTGCCAGCAGCGCCTTAGTTTGGAGCGAGCAGTACTTC
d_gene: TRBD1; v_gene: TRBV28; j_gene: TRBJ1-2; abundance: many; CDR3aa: CASSNPGGAYYGYTF; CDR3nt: TGTGCCAGCAGTAATCCAGGGGGCGCCTACTATGGCTACACCTTC
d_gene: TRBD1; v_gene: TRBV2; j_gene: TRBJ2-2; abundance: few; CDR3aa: CASSRDRAGGELFF; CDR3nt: TGTGCCAGCAGCCGGGACAGGGCGGGGGGGGAGCTGTTTTTT
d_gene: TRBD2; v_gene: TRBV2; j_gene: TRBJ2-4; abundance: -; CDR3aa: CASSEASGKNIQYF; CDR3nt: TGTGCCAGCAGTGAGGCTAGCGGTAAAAACATTCAGTACTTC